The present TCR beta chain was sequenced within a study of blood T cell repertoires in COVID-19. Turning to the study itself: Whether acute or convalescent, the COVID-19 samples came from the United States, Italy and Spain. The analysed material was cDNA or gDNA that came from T cells, B-cell-depleted T cells, or PBMCs.

TCRdb's copy holds only in-frame clones and misses some; the assay was immunoSEQ multiplex PCR. The sample records approximately 190,000 clones, 82% being singletons. After removal of 4 bases from V and 8 bases from J, the junction contained 9 bases not matched to a gene. The CDR3 spans 15 residues. CDR1 and CDR2 from the germline V gene are SGHNT and YYREEE (reference sequence). What was sequenced was peripheral blood. This chain links TRBV5-4 with TRBJ1-4, with 9 bases that match TRBD1. The origin of this receptor is a woman aged 55-69 years with COVID-19, enrolled during active disease. The CDR3 DNA reads TGTGCCAGCAGCCCCATGGGACAGGGTGAGGAAAAACTGTTTTTT. Residues: CASSPMGQGEEKLFF. The full variable domain, its missing parts supplied by reference TRBV5-4 and TRBJ1-4, is ETGVTQSPTHLIKTRGQQVTLRCSSQSGHNTVSWYQQALGQGPQFIFQYYREEENGRGNFPPRFSGLQFPNYSSELNVNALELDDSALYLCASSPMGQGEEKLFFGSGTQLSVL.